This TCR beta chain was recovered during a study of T-cell memory formation after mild COVID-19. Study background: The study found TCR clusters largely donor specific.

Between the trimmed V and J ends, which lost 0 bases and 12 bases, there was a span of 17 bases. CDR1 and CDR2 from the germline V gene are MNHEY and SVGEGT. This CDR3 has 14 residues. Whole-study findings and limits: Pre-infection memory harbored some responding clones, suggesting cross-reactive memory joined. Contracting CD4+ clones sat mainly in CM and EM; CD8+ in EMRA. CD4+ bias marked clones expanding day 15 to 37, unlike balanced contracting clones.

TCRdb recomputed calls from the 5' RACE reads with MiXCR, one row per CDR3 protein. The sample has roughly 160,000 distinct CDR3 sequences, approximately 10% seen once. In regard to this clonotype: Its cognate antigen is unknown.

This sequence joins TRBV6-2 or TRBV6-3 and TRBJ1-2; possibly TRBD1 for D (6 bases). This clonotype was sampled from a man younger than 30 who had mild COVID-19 (a few samples of this study predate the infection). Cell type and time point are not known. Specimen: PBMCs or a T cell subset sorted from them (not recorded which). The CDR3 DNA sequence: TGTGCCAGCAGTTACTCGGCCTACAGGGAGTACGACACCTTC. The encoded protein is CASSYSAYREYDTF.